Listed here are 7 T cell receptor beta chains from one sample, sequenced in a study of CD8+ T cells in alopecia areata. RNA extraction and reverse transcription yielded cDNA as sequencing template. The protocol was immunoSEQ multiplex PCR, while the TCRdb copy is restricted to in-frame clones and leaves out a portion. The table records 130,000 to 150,000 clones, 51% of them present only once. The specimen comprised CD4+ T cells sorted from blood, sampled at week 0. Receptors originate from a human donor with alopecia areata.

The chain recombines TRBV7-2 with TRBJ2-1; TRBD2 matches at 11 bases. Germline assignment: CDR1 SGHTA and CDR2 FQGNSA. CDR3 length: 17 amino acids. V trimming: 2 bases; J trimming: 8 bases; junction bases outside the gene matches: 11. The CDR3: CASSLMTGTSGHDEQFF. The DNA of the CDR3 is TGTGCCAGCAGCTTAATGACCGGGACTAGCGGCCACGATGAGCAGTTCTTC.

The chain employs TRBV7-9 and TRBJ2-6; 7 nucleotides line up with TRBD2. This CDR3 is 16 amino acids long. Germline CDR1 reads SEHNR; CDR2 reads FQNEAQ (reference sequence). V shed 0 bases, J shed 4 bases, and the junction held 3 bases outside the gene matches. DNA for the CDR3: TGTGCCAGCAGCTTAGCGGGACTAACAGGGGCCAACGTCCTGACTTTC. Translated: CASSLAGLTGANVLTF.

J is TRBJ1-2 and V is TRBV4-2; a possible D gene is TRBD1 (5 bases). V dropped 4 bases and J dropped 2 bases, with 14 bases sitting between them. The CDR3 is 15 residues long. Germline CDR1 LGHNA, CDR2 YNFKEQ. The CDR3, as DNA: TGTGCCAGCAGCCCAAAGCAGGGAGACAACTATGGCTACACCTTC. Protein sequence: CASSPKQGDNYGYTF.

The table lists this clone with a few counts. This chain joins TRBV7-9 and TRBJ2-7; the D gene is possibly TRBD2 (6 bases). CDR1 and CDR2 (germline): SEHNR, FQNEAQ (reference sequence). CDR3 length equals 13 residues. Trimming took 3 bases from V and 0 from J, leaving 6 bases between them. The CDR3 DNA follows: TGTGCCAGCAGCTTCGGGAGCTCCTACGAGCAGTACTTC. It encodes CASSFGSSYEQYF.

This rearrangement joins TRBV29-1 to TRBJ1-2; weak D call: TRBD1 (5 bases). This CDR3 has 12 residues. The germline V and J ends were trimmed by 2 bases and 4 bases, with 8 bases remaining between them. Germline CDR1 is SQVTM and CDR2 is ANQGSEA. CDR3 amino acids: CSVEKGTYGYTF. The CDR3 DNA reads TGCAGCGTTGAAAAGGGGACCTATGGCTACACCTTC.

This clone has just a few counts. The chain links TRBV29-1 to TRBJ2-5; D gene unclear. CDR1 and CDR2 from the germline V gene are SQVTM and ANQGSEA. With 7 bases removed from V and 5 bases from J, the gap between germline ends came to 8 bases. The CDR3 runs 10 residues. CDR3: CSAPFETQYF. The CDR3 DNA is TGCAGCGCCCCGTTCGAGACCCAGTACTTC.

The gene calls are TRBV28 and TRBJ1-2; 10 positions match TRBD1. V shed 5 bases and J 8 bases; nucleotides not matched to a gene: 8. The CDR3 contains 14 residues. Germline CDR1 reads MDHEN; CDR2 reads SYDVKM. The chain's CDR3 is CASSRDRGWEGYTF. In DNA form, the CDR3 reads TGTGCCAGCAGTCGGGACAGGGGCTGGGAAGGCTACACCTTC.